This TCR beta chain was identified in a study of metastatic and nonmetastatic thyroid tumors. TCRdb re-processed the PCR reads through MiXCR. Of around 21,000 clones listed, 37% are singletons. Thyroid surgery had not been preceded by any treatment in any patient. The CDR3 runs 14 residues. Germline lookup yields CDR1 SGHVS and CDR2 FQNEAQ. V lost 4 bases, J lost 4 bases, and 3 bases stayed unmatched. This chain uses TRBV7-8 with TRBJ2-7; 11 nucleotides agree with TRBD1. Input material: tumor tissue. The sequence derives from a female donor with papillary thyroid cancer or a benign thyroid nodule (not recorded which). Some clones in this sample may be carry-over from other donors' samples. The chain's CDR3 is CASSWRDRGYEQYF. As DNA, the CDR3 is TGTGCCAGCAGCTGGAGGGACAGGGGGTACGAGCAGTACTTC.